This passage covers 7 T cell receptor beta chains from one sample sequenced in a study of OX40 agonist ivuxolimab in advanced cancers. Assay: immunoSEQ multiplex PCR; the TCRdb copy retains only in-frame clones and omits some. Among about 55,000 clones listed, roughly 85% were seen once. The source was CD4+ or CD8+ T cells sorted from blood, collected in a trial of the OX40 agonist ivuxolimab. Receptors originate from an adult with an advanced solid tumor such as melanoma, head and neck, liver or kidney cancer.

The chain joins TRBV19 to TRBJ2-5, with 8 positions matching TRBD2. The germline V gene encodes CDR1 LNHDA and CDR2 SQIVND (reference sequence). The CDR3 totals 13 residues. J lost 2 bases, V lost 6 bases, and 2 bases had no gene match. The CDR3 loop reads CASSPGGQETQYF. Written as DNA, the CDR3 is TGTGCCAGTAGCCCGGGGGGGCAAGAGACCCAGTACTTC.

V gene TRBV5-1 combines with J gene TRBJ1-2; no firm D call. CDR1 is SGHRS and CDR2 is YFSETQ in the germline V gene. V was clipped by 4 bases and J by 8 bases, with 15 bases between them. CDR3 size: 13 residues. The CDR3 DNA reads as TGCGCCAGCAGCCGGAGCGGGGAGACGGGCTACACCTTC. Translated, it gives CASSRSGETGYTF.

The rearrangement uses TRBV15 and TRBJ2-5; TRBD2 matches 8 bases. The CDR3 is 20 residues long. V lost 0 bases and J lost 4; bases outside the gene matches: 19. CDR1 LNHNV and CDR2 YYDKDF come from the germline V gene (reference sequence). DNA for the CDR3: TGTGCCACCAGCAGAGATGGGCTAGCGGGCATATCCAATCAGCGAGAGACCCAGTACTTC. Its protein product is CATSRDGLAGISNQRETQYF.

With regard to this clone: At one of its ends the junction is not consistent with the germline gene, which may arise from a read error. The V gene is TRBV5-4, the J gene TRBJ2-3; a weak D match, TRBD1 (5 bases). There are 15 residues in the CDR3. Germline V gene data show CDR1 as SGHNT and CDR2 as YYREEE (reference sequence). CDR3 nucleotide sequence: TGTGCCAGTAGCTGGGGCCCGGTAGACGTCGATACGCAGTATTTT. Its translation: CASSWGPVDVDTQYF. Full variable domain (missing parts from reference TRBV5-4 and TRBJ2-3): ETGVTQSPTHLIKTRGQQVTLRCSSQSGHNTVSWYQQALGQGPQFIFQYYREEENGRGNFPPRFSGLQFPNYSSELNVNALELDDSALYLCASSWGPVDVDTQYFGPGTRLTVL.

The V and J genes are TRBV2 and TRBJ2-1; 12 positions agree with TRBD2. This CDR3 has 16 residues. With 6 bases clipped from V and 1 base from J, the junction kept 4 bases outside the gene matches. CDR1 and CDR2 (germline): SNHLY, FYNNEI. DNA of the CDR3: TGTGCCAGCAGAACTAGCGGGGGGAGTTCCTACAATGAGCAGTTCTTC. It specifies CASRTSGGSSYNEQFF.

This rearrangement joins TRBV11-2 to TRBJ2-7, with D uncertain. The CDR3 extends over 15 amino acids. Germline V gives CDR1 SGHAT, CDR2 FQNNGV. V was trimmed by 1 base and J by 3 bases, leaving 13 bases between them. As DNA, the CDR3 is TGTGCCAGCAGCTTAGGTTTAGACACCATCTACGAGCAGTACTTC. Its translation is CASSLGLDTIYEQYF.

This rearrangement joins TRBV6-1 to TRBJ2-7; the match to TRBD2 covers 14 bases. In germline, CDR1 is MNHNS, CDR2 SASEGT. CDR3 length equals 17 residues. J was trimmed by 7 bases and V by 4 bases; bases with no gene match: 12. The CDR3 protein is CASSGSRLAGGPREQYF. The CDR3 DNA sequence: TGTGCCAGCAGTGGGTCACGACTAGCGGGGGGGCCTAGGGAGCAGTACTTC.